The 5 T cell receptor beta chains in this list originate from one sample, sequenced in a study of neurological immune-mediated disorders. TCRdb re-called the 5' RACE reads through MiXCR, storing one row per CDR3 protein. The repertoire holds 20,000 or so distinct CDR3 sequences, with 2% to 3% as singletons. The sample comprised PBMCs. These TCRs come from a woman aged 18-30 years with multiple sclerosis.

This clonotype was observed a handful of times. The CDR3 is CASSLAGTGLNTEAFF. CDR3 DNA sequence: TGTGCCAGCAGCTTAGCTGGTACAGGACTGAACACTGAAGCTTTCTTT. The chain has TRBV7-9 and TRBJ1-1, with D tentatively TRBD1 (5 bases). Trimming cost V 0 bases and J 0 bases, with 11 bases left between them. Germline V CDR1 and CDR2: SEHNR, FQNEAQ (reference sequence). This CDR3 has 16 residues.

This clonotype has a count of ten or more. J is TRBJ2-2 and V is TRBV27; D uncertain. V dropped 6 bases and J dropped 5 bases, with 4 bases sitting between them. CDR1 and CDR2 from the germline V gene are MNHEY and SMNVEV (reference sequence). CDR3 size: 11 residues. The CDR3 here is CASRTTGELFF. The CDR3 nucleotides read TGTGCCAGCAGAACTACCGGGGAGCTGTTTTTT.

This clonotype has a count of ten or more. The J gene is TRBJ2-7, the V gene TRBV7-2; no reliable D call. Trimming cost V 6 bases and J 2 bases, with 5 bases left between them. Germline values: CDR1 SGHTA, CDR2 FQGNSA. The CDR3 totals 11 residues. The CDR3: CASSSAYEQYF. CDR3 in DNA: TGTGCCAGCAGTTCAGCCTACGAGCAGTACTTC.

This clonotype was recorded many times. This chain uses TRBV20-1 with TRBJ2-5; the match to TRBD2 covers 13 bases. Germline V gene sequence: CDR1 DFQATT, CDR2 SNEGSKA (reference sequence). V trimming: 5 bases; J trimming: 2 bases; junction bases outside the gene matches: 8. The CDR3 is made up of 16 amino acids. Here the CDR3 reads CSARDLTSGRQETQYF. In DNA form, the CDR3 reads TGCAGTGCTCGCGATTTGACTAGCGGGAGGCAAGAGACCCAGTACTTC.

Comments on this clonotype: One end of the junction fails to match germline, which may point to a read error. The rearrangement uses TRBV7-2 and TRBJ1-5; 7 bases are shared with TRBD1. CDR1 SGHTA and CDR2 FQGNSA come from the germline V gene. The CDR3 extends over 16 amino acids. The CDR3 reads CASSLGHRGSNQPQNF. The CDR3 DNA reads as TGTGCCAGCAGCTTAGGACACAGGGGAAGCAATCAGCCCCAGAATTTT.